This paragraph reports one T cell receptor (beta chain). Its target is not known. The sample comes from a study of cytomegalovirus exposure and HLA in healthy donors. Whole-study findings and limits: In a later analysis, most CMV-associated TCR beta chains appeared HLA-restricted. The authors listed roughly 150 TCR beta chains as cytomegalovirus-associated.

The ends were cut back, 1 base at V and 3 bases at J, with 11 bases in the middle. The germline CDR1 and CDR2 sequences are SEHNR and FQNEAQ (reference sequence). The CDR3 spans 15 residues. PCR involved 60 Vbeta and 13 Jbeta primers. The table came from immunoSEQ multiplex PCR; TCRdb's copy has only in-frame clones and leaves some out. The sample lists some 120,000 clones, over 65% seen once, with approximately 20% in the top ten. The sequenced material came from PBMCs. The receptor was derived from a man younger than 35 in good health and CMV-seropositive. The chain has TRBV7-9 and TRBJ2-3; D is unresolved. The CDR3 region has the DNA TGTGCCAGCAGCTTAGACTCATTCGGGACAGATACGCAGTATTTT. This translates into CASSLDSFGTDTQYF.